This TCR beta chain is from a study of blood T cell repertoires in COVID-19. Study-level background: Samples taken during acute and convalescent COVID-19 were collected in the United States, Italy and Spain. Nucleic acid was either cDNA or gDNA, and it came from T cells, B-cell-depleted T cells, or PBMCs.

In the authors' workflow: Amplification of reference gene primers provided the estimated nucleated cell counts. Clones were sequenced by immunoSEQ multiplex PCR, and TCRdb holds only the in-frame ones, with some missing. V and J calls and clone size are those listed in that table; D and trimming were worked out from the DNA. Counted here are about 81,000 clones, around 88% occurring once; the ten biggest clones make up roughly 4.8%. With 1 base removed from V and 6 bases from J, the gap between germline ends came to 11 bases. This CDR3 is 14 amino acids long. CDR1 is SGHVS and CDR2 is FQNEAQ in the germline V gene.

The V gene is TRBV7-8, the J gene TRBJ2-3, with D possibly matching TRBD2 (5 bases). Sequences were obtained from peripheral blood. The clonotype was recovered from an elderly woman with acute or convalescent COVID-19. The CDR3 DNA sequence: TGTGCCAGCAGCTTAGGGGTCGGAGGTGATACGCAGTATTTT. Its protein product is CASSLGVGGDTQYF. Filled out from reference TRBV7-8 and TRBJ2-3, the complete variable domain reads GAGVSQSPRYKVAKRGQDVALRCDPISGHVSLFWYQQALGQGPEFLTYFQNEAQLDKSGLPSDRFFAERPEGSVSTLKIQRTQQEDSAVYLCASSLGVGGDTQYFGPGTRLTVL.